This TCR beta chain was observed in a study of blood T cell repertoires in COVID-19. Study at large: Sample material is recorded as cDNA or gDNA derived from T cells, B-cell-depleted T cells, or PBMCs.

Germline CDR1 KGHSH, CDR2 LQKENI. V was clipped by 5 bases and J by 3 bases; unmatched bases: 3. This CDR3 region has 13 residues. Some clones are missing from TCRdb's copy, which holds only in-frame ones; the method was immunoSEQ multiplex PCR. The repertoire includes approximately 240,000 clones, 82% of them detected once, and approximately 5% sits in the top ten. Sequenced material: peripheral blood. The TCR was taken from an elderly woman with active or convalescent COVID-19. The chain is built from TRBV18 and TRBJ2-7; 8 bases align to TRBD1. CDR3 loop: CASSSGQGYEQYF. The CDR3 bases are TGTGCCAGCTCAAGCGGACAGGGCTACGAGCAGTACTTC.